The TCR beta chain under discussion was sequenced for a study of cytomegalovirus exposure and HLA in healthy donors. Study-wide background: There were some 120 million unique TCR beta sequences, drawn from about 200 million T cells, in an earlier analysis. Broader study findings: The listing of 150 to 200 TCR beta chains classed them as cytomegalovirus-associated. Among TCR sequences, most were rare, though some public TCRs appeared in many donors.

A remark on this clone: Its antigen remains unknown.

Primers: 60 Vbeta forward and 13 Jbeta reverse. Using immunoSEQ multiplex PCR, the repertoire was profiled, and TCRdb retains in-frame clones only, with some absent. The table records 150,000 to 170,000 clones, approximately 81% of them present only once. Sequences were obtained from PBMCs. The source of this sequence is a man aged 18 to 35 in good health and CMV-seronegative.

The CDR3: CASGRTGSNQPQHF. The CDR3, as DNA: TGTGCCAGCGGCCGGACAGGGTCCAATCAGCCCCAGCATTTT. The chain employs TRBV27 and TRBJ1-5, with 8 positions matching TRBD1. J lost 3 bases, V lost 8 bases, and 6 bases had no gene match. CDR3 length: 14 amino acids. CDR1 is MNHEY, CDR2 SMNVEV, per germline (reference sequence).